The T cell receptor (beta chain) under discussion was sequenced for a study of T-cell memory formation after mild COVID-19. Study summary: Clusters were largely donor specific. Study-wide results and limits: Mainly in CM and EM were contracting CD4+ clones; CD8+ were in EMRA.

The TCR alpha and TCR beta cDNA libraries, bearing sample barcodes and UMIs, were generated by 5'RACE using constant-segment primers. One entry per CDR3 protein, called by TCRdb with MiXCR from the 5' RACE reads. The table lists about 360,000 distinct CDR3 sequences, 14% of them singletons. As for this clonotype: The target antigen is unknown.

The CDR3 extends over 13 amino acids. The germline V and J ends were trimmed by 2 bases and 3 bases, with 7 bases remaining between them. The germline V gene has CDR1 SQVTM and CDR2 ANQGSEA. The receptor's source is a young man who had mild COVID-19 (a few samples of this study predate the infection). Cell type and time point are not known. Sequenced input: PBMCs or a T cell subset sorted from them (not recorded which). The chain is built from TRBV29-1 and TRBJ1-4; D is uncertain. CDR3 in DNA: TGCAGCGTTGAAAAAGGAGCTAATGAAAAACTGTTTTTT. It translates to CSVEKGANEKLFF.